Presented here are 30 T cell receptor beta chains from one specimen sequenced in a study of T-cell memory formation after mild COVID-19. TCRdb re-derived calls from the 5' RACE reads in MiXCR, one entry per CDR3 protein. Here the sample spans fewer than 50,000 distinct CDR3 sequences, 9.5% being singletons. Sequencing input: PBMCs or a T cell subset sorted from them (not recorded which). The receptor set was obtained from an adult woman who had mild COVID-19 (a few samples of this study predate the infection). Cell type and time point are not known.

The CDR3 DNA is TGTGCCACCCAACAGGCCTTCACCGGGGAGCTGTTTTTT. Translation gives CATQQAFTGELFF. V and J are TRBV24-1 and TRBJ2-2; D is possibly TRBD1 (5 bases). Trimming took 9 bases from V and 4 from J, leaving 11 bases between them. The length of the CDR3 is 13 residues. Germline CDR1 KGHDR, CDR2 SFDVKD.

This clonotype was seen a handful of times. The chain links TRBV20-1 to TRBJ1-1, with D uncertain. V was trimmed by 0 bases and J by 4 bases, leaving 9 bases between them. This CDR3 spans 13 amino acids. CDR1 is DFQATT and CDR2 is SNEGSKA in the germline V gene (reference sequence). CDR3 bases: TGCAGTGCTAGAGATAGCTATTCCACTGAAGCTTTCTTT. Translation gives CSARDSYSTEAFF.

This clonotype was seen a few times. The chain joins TRBV5-4 to TRBJ2-1; D not certain. The CDR3 has 13 residues. V dropped 1 base and J dropped 6 bases, with 8 bases sitting between them. Germline CDR1 and CDR2: SGHNT and YYREEE (reference sequence). In DNA form, the CDR3 reads TGTGCCAGCAGCTTGCCGGTGGGCAATGAGCAGTTCTTC. Amino acid sequence: CASSLPVGNEQFF.

With respect to this clonotype: Germline and junction disagree at one end, which may indicate a read error. The chain recombines TRBV30 with TRBJ2-7; 9 bases match TRBD1. The CDR3 contains 17 residues. Germline loops: CDR1 GTSNPN, CDR2 SVGIG (reference sequence). The CDR3 bases are TGTTCCTGGAGAGCCCTAACCCCAGGGACAGGGTACTACGAGCAGTACTTC. Residues: CSWRALTPGTGYYEQYF.

At least ten counts were recorded for this clonotype. The chain carries TRBV18 and TRBJ2-1; D is ambiguous. The V and J ends lost 6 bases and 0 bases respectively, with 9 bases between them. The CDR3 contains 14 residues. Germline CDR1 KGHSH, CDR2 LQKENI. This CDR3 reads CASSWQASYNEQFF. The CDR3, as DNA: TGTGCCAGCTCTTGGCAGGCCTCCTACAATGAGCAGTTCTTC.

V and J are TRBV20-1 and TRBJ2-5; no reliable D call. The V end was cut by 2 bases, the J end by 10 bases, with 20 bases between. CDR1 and CDR2 from the germline V gene are DFQATT and SNEGSKA (reference sequence). The CDR3 sequence is 14 residues long. CDR3 amino acids: CSARITRGLKIQYF. CDR3 nucleotide sequence: TGCAGTGCTAGAATCACGCGAGGCCTGAAGATCCAGTACTTC.

This chain links TRBV6-2 or TRBV6-3 with TRBJ2-1; D tentatively reads TRBD1 or TRBD2 (5 bases each). Germline CDR1 MNHEY, CDR2 SVGEGT. This CDR3 contains 15 residues. V gave up 3 bases and J gave up 0 bases, with 9 bases separating them. Here the CDR3 reads CASSYWGSSYNEQFF. CDR3 coding DNA: TGTGCCAGCAGTTATTGGGGGAGCTCCTACAATGAGCAGTTCTTC.

The rearrangement joins TRBV4-3 to TRBJ2-5; D unresolved. The V gene's germline CDR1 is LGHNA and CDR2 YSLEER. The CDR3 totals 14 residues. V was trimmed by 0 bases and J by 3 bases, leaving 8 bases between them. CDR3 loop: CASSQDTAKETQYF. The CDR3 DNA sequence: TGCGCCAGCAGCCAAGACACAGCGAAAGAGACCCAGTACTTC.

The chain combines TRBV4-2 with TRBJ2-1; 13 nucleotides align to TRBD2. J lost 6 bases, V lost 2 bases, and 1 base had no gene match. There are 15 residues in the CDR3. In germline, CDR1 is LGHNA, CDR2 YNFKEQ. As DNA, the CDR3 is TGTGCCAGCAGCCAAACTAGCGGGGGGGCCAATGAGCAGTTCTTC. Amino acid sequence: CASSQTSGGANEQFF.

This clonotype was picked up a small number of times. The rearrangement links TRBV11-2 to TRBJ2-2; a possible D gene is TRBD2 (6 bases). The CDR3 length is 18 residues. Looked up from germline, CDR1 is SGHAT and CDR2 is FQNNGV. V shed 2 bases and J shed 2 bases, with 18 bases lying between them. The CDR3 loop reads CASSLFPSAGLNTGELFF. For the CDR3, the DNA is TGTGCCAGCAGCTTATTTCCCTCCGCGGGGCTAAACACCGGGGAGCTGTTTTTT.

V usage is TRBV20-1 and J usage is TRBJ1-1; D is possibly TRBD1 (6 bases). V lost 3 bases to trimming and J lost 3 bases, with 11 bases between them. Germline lookup yields CDR1 DFQATT and CDR2 SNEGSKA (reference sequence). CDR3 length: 13 residues. The CDR3 DNA sequence: TGCAGTGCTAGGGGCAACAGGGACACTGAAGCTTTCTTT. It is translated as CSARGNRDTEAFF.

This clonotype was picked up a small number of times. V usage is TRBV15 and J usage is TRBJ2-1, with a tentative D call TRBD1 (6 bases). Looked up from germline, CDR1 is LNHNV and CDR2 is YYDKDF (reference sequence). Trimming removed 3 bases from V and 7 bases from J, with 25 bases in between. This CDR3 region has 18 residues. DNA for the CDR3: TGTGCCACCAGCAGGGGGGCTTCTACTTACCTTTTAAGGAATGAGCAGTTCTTC. Its protein is CATSRGASTYLLRNEQFF.

This clonotype came up a few times. V gene TRBV20-1 combines with J gene TRBJ1-4, with D possibly TRBD1 on 6 matching bases. The germline V gene has CDR1 DFQATT and CDR2 SNEGSKA (reference sequence). The CDR3 spans 15 residues. Trimming cost V 0 bases and J 3 bases, with 11 bases left between them. This chain's CDR3 is CSARDSAGANEKLFF. In nucleotides, the CDR3 is TGCAGTGCTAGAGATTCGGCAGGGGCTAATGAAAAACTGTTTTTT.

This clonotype was counted at least ten times. The J gene is TRBJ2-2, the V gene TRBV7-2; D ambiguous. CDR1 and CDR2 (germline): SGHTA, FQGNSA. This CDR3 has 16 residues. V lost 5 bases to trimming and J lost 2 bases, with 15 bases between them. This chain's CDR3 is CASSPPARLNTGELFF. DNA for the CDR3: TGTGCCAGCAGCCCCCCCGCCAGGCTCAACACCGGGGAGCTGTTTTTT.

The table lists this clonotype with many counts. This chain connects TRBV20-1 to TRBJ2-3; 8 nucleotides match TRBD2. Per germline, CDR1 DFQATT and CDR2 SNEGSKA (reference sequence). The CDR3 is 15 amino acids. V lost 1 base to trimming and J lost 3 bases; unmatched junction nucleotides: 6. The DNA of the CDR3 is TGCAGTGCTAGAGTGCGGGGGGCCGAAACAGATACGCAGTATTTT. Protein product: CSARVRGAETDTQYF.

V usage is TRBV6-6 and J usage is TRBJ2-3; D tentatively reads TRBD1 or TRBD2 (5 bases each). The CDR3 runs to 14 residues. V shed 2 bases and J shed 12 bases, with 18 bases lying between them. Germline CDR1 is MNHNY and CDR2 is SVGAGI (reference sequence). In nucleotides, the CDR3 is TGTGCCAGCAGTTACCCTGATCGGGGCTGGGCTCAGTATTTT. Amino acid sequence: CASSYPDRGWAQYF.

The chain recombines TRBV7-2 with TRBJ2-5, with D uncertain. Trimming took off 2 bases at V and 5 bases at J, with 6 bases between the two ends. Germline V lookup: CDR1 SGHTA, CDR2 FQGNSA. CDR3 length equals 12 residues. CDR3 protein: CASSLMAETQYF. The DNA for the CDR3 is TGTGCCAGCAGCTTAATGGCTGAGACCCAGTACTTC.

The V gene is TRBV6-1, the J gene TRBJ2-7; the D is unclear. CDR1 MNHNS and CDR2 SASEGT come from the germline V gene. This CDR3 has 11 residues. With 8 bases removed from V and 3 bases from J, the gap between germline ends came to 8 bases. The CDR3 sequence: CASRAVYEQYF. CDR3 nucleotide sequence: TGTGCCAGCCGGGCTGTCTACGAGCAGTACTTC.

This clonotype was counted many times. The CDR3 DNA follows: TGTGCCAGCAGCAGTAGACAGGGGGCGCGAGATACGCAGTATTTT. Translated: CASSSRQGARDTQYF. The chain is built from TRBV7-9 and TRBJ2-3; TRBD1 matches 10 bases. The CDR3 consists of 15 residues. V dropped 5 bases and J dropped 5; count of bases not matched to a gene: 7. Germline V gives CDR1 SEHNR, CDR2 FQNEAQ (reference sequence).

This chain joins TRBV7-2 and TRBJ2-4; perhaps TRBD1 as D (6 bases). The CDR3 covers 14 residues. The V and J ends lost 5 bases and 2 bases respectively, with 10 bases between them. Germline V gives CDR1 SGHTA, CDR2 FQGNSA. CDR3 bases: TGTGCCAGCAGCGAAACAGGGTCCAAAAACATTCAGTACTTC. This translates into CASSETGSKNIQYF.

This chain joins TRBV7-2 and TRBJ1-5, with 10 bases identical to TRBD1. Germline-derived CDR1 and CDR2 are SGHTA and FQGNSA. CDR3 length equals 17 residues. V shed 1 base, J shed 6 bases, and the junction held 9 bases outside the gene matches. CDR3 nucleotides: TGTGCCAGCAGCTTAGGACCCGGGACAGGGGTTGTTCAGCCCCAGCATTTT. Protein: CASSLGPGTGVVQPQHF.

At least ten counts were recorded for this clonotype. The genes are TRBV5-1 and TRBJ2-3, with D possibly TRBD1 on 6 matching bases. The CDR3 is 14 residues long. Germline CDR1 SGHRS, CDR2 YFSETQ. With 4 bases removed from V and 4 bases from J, the gap between germline ends came to 13 bases. The CDR3 DNA reads as TGCGCCAGCAGCAGGGGGACGGACCCAGATACGCAGTATTTT. Translation gives CASSRGTDPDTQYF.

This clonotype was seen a few times. This sequence joins TRBV20-1 and TRBJ2-3; 8 positions agree with TRBD2. There are 18 residues in the CDR3. The germline V gene has CDR1 DFQATT and CDR2 SNEGSKA (reference sequence). V shed 2 bases, J shed 5 bases, and the junction held 18 bases outside the gene matches. CDR3 in DNA: TGCAGTGCTAGAATCTCGGGAGGGAGTTCAGGGATCAAAGATACGCAGTATTTT. Its protein is CSARISGGSSGIKDTQYF.

This clonotype was counted only a few times. This rearrangement joins TRBV21-1 to TRBJ2-7; the table calls TRBD2, which could not be checked here. TRBV21-1 is a pseudogene. The CDR3 runs to 15 residues. CDR3 amino acids: CASIESAGPPHEQYF. CDR3 nucleotide sequence: TGTGCCAGCATCGAAAGTGCTGGGCCACCCCACGAGCAGTACTTC.

J is TRBJ1-2 and V is TRBV11-2, with 9 bases aligning to TRBD1. The CDR3 extends over 16 amino acids. V shed 4 bases and J 6 bases; nucleotides not matched to a gene: 12. CDR1 is SGHAT, CDR2 FQNNGV, per germline. The CDR3: CASSSLLPGQGNGYTF. The CDR3 bases are TGTGCCAGCAGCTCGCTCCTTCCGGGACAGGGTAATGGCTACACCTTC.

In this sample, this clonotype turned up a few times. In DNA, the CDR3 is TGTGCCAGCAGCCGAAGTCGGGGACAGAGTTTTTATTCACCCCTCCACTTT. Translated, it gives CASSRSRGQSFYSPLHF. The V and J genes are TRBV7-8 and TRBJ1-6, with 7 positions matching TRBD1. Unmatched junction bases numbered 15, after V lost 5 bases and J lost 8 bases. The CDR3 runs 17 residues. CDR1 is SGHVS and CDR2 is FQNEAQ in the germline V gene. Variable domain in full (rest from reference TRBV7-8 and TRBJ1-6): GAGVSQSPRYKVAKRGQDVALRCDPISGHVSLFWYQQALGQGPEFLTYFQNEAQLDKSGLPSDRFFAERPEGSVSTLKIQRTQQEDSAVYLCASSRSRGQSFYSPLHFGNGTRLTVT.

In this sample, this clonotype turned up a few times. The junction differs from germline at one of its ends, possibly a read error. The rearrangement links TRBV24-1 to TRBJ2-1, with D possibly being TRBD2 (5 bases). CDR3 length: 13 residues. The germline V gene encodes CDR1 KGHDR and CDR2 SFDVKD. CDR3: CATSDLIEGIKVF. CDR3 DNA: TGTGCCACCAGTGATTTGATAGAGGGCATTAAGGTCTTC.

This clonotype was observed at least ten times. This chain links TRBV24-1 with TRBJ2-1; D uncertain. This CDR3 is 12 amino acids long. Looked up from germline, CDR1 is KGHDR and CDR2 is SFDVKD. With 2 bases removed from V and 10 bases from J, the gap between germline ends came to 8 bases. The CDR3 coding sequence is TGTGCCACCAGTGATTACTGGCGGGAGCAGTTCTTC. This translates into CATSDYWREQFF.

This clonotype was observed a handful of times. Here the CDR3 DNA reads TGTGCCAGCAATTTGTACGGCGGCCCAGATACGCAGTATTTT. Residues: CASNLYGGPDTQYF. The rearrangement joins TRBV9 to TRBJ2-3; D call uncertain. There are 14 residues in the CDR3. Trimming removed 6 bases from V and 4 bases from J, with 15 bases in between. CDR1 is SGDLS, CDR2 YYNGEE, per germline.

This clonotype showed up many times. The chain carries TRBV18 and TRBJ2-3, with D unresolved. The CDR3 has 14 residues. The germline CDR1 and CDR2 sequences are KGHSH and LQKENI. Trimming stripped 0 bases from V and 1 base from J, with 5 bases between. In nucleotides, the CDR3 is TGTGCCAGCTCACCACCGACTCGCACAGATACGCAGTATTTT. Its protein is CASSPPTRTDTQYF.